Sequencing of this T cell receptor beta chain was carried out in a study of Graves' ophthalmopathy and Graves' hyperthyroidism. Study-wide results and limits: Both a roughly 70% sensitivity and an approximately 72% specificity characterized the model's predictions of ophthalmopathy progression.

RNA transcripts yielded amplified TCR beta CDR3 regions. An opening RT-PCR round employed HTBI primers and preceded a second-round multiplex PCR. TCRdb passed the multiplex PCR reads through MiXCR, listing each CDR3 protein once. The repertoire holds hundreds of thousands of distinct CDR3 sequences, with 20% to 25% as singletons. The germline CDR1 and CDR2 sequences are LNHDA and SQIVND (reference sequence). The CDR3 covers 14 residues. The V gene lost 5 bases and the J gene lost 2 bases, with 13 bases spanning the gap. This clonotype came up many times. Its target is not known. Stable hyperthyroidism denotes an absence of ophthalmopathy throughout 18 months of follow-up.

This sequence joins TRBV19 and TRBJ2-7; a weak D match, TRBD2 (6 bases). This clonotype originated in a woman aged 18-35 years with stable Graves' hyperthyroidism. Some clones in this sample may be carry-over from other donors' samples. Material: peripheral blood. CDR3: CASSSGTDAYEQYF. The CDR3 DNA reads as TGTGCCAGTAGTTCCGGGACTGACGCCTACGAGCAGTACTTC.